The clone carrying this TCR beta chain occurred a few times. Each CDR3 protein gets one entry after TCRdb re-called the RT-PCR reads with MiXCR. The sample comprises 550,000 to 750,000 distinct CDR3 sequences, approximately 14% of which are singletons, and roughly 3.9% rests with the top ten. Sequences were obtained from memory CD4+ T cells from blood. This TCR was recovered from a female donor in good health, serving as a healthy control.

In nucleotides, the CDR3 is TGTGCCATCAAAGAAATGGGAACAGATACGCAGTATTTT. It translates to CAIKEMGTDTQYF. V and J are TRBV10-3 and TRBJ2-3; D unresolved. Trimming took 7 bases from V and 3 from J, leaving 11 bases between them. Germline V gives CDR1 ENHRY, CDR2 SYGVKD. CDR3 length: 13 residues.